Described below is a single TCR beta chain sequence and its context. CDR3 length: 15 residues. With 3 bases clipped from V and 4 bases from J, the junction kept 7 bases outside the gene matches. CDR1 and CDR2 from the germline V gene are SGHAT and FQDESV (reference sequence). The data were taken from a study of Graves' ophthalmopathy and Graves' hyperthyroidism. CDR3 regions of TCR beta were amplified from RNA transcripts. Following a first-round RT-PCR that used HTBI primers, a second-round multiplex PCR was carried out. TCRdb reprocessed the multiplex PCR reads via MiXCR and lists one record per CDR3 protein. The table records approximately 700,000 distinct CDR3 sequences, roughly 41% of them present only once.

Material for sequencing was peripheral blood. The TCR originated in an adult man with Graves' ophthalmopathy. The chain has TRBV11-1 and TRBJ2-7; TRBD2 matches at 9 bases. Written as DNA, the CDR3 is TGTGCCAGCAGCTTTAGTAGCGGGGGCTCTTACGAGCAGTACTTC. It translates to CASSFSSGGSYEQYF.